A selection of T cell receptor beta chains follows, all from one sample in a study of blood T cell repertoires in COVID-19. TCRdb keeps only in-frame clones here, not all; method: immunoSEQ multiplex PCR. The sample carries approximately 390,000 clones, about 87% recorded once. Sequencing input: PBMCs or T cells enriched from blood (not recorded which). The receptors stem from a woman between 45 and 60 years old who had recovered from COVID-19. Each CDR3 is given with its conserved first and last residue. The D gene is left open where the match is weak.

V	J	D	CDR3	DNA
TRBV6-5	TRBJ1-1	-	CASRDPTVWGLEAFF	TGTGCCAGCAGAGACCCGACAGTGTGGGGCCTTGAAGCTTTCTTT
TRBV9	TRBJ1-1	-	CASSARGPMNTEAFF	TGTGCCAGCAGCGCCCGCGGTCCCATGAACACTGAAGCTTTCTTT
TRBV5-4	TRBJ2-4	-	CATQGGPEFNIQYF	TGTGCCACCCAGGGGGGCCCCGAGTTTAACATTCAGTACTTC
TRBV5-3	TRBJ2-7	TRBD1	CARSRCWDRATLNSYEQYF	TGTGCCAGAAGCCGATGTTGGGACAGGGCCACTTTGAATTCCTACGAGCAGTACTTC
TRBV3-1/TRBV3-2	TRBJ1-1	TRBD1	CASSFGQANTEAFF	TGTGCCAGCAGCTTTGGACAGGCGAACACTGAAGCTTTCTTT
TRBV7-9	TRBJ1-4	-	CASSFLPPGPEKLFF	TGTGCCAGCAGCTTTCTTCCACCAGGGCCCGAAAAACTGTTTTTT
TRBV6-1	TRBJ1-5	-	CASSEARVGRAVLPQHF	TGTGCCAGCAGTGAAGCGCGGGTAGGGAGGGCGGTGTTGCCCCAGCATTTT
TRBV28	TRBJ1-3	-	CASSFRGGAENTIYF	TGTGCCAGCAGTTTCCGGGGGGGGGCCGAGAACACCATATATTTT
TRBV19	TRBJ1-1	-	CASNYRRAPNTEAFF	TGTGCCAGTAATTATCGTAGAGCGCCGAACACTGAAGCTTTCTTT
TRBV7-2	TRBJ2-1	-	CASSLAYEQFF	TGTGCCAGCAGCCTAGCCTATGAGCAGTTCTTC
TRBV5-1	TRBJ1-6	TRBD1	CASSRSEDRGYSPLHF	TGCGCCAGCAGCCGAAGTGAGGACAGGGGATATTCACCCCTCCACTTT
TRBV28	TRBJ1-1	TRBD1	CASSLLGQGEAFF	TGTGCCAGCAGTCTACTCGGACAGGGTGAAGCTTTCTTT
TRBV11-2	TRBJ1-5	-	CASSSGGDMSSQPQHF	TGTGCCAGCAGTTCAGGAGGAGACATGTCCAGTCAGCCCCAGCATTTT
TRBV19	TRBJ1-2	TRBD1	CASIETGGRRNYGYTF	TGTGCCAGTATTGAGACAGGGGGCAGGCGAAACTATGGCTACACCTTC
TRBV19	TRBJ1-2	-	CASSMSEPSYGYTF	TGTGCCAGTAGTATGTCGGAACCTAGTTATGGCTACACCTTC
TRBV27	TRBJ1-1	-	CASSRLAYANTEAFF	TGTGCCAGCAGCCGCCTCGCGTACGCGAACACTGAAGCTTTCTTT
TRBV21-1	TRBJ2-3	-	CASRTSAGTDTQYF	TGTGCCAGCCGGACTAGCGCTGGCACAGATACGCAGTATTTT
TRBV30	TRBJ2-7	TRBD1	CAWGRQGVFEQYF	TGTGCCTGGGGGAGACAGGGTGTATTTGAGCAGTACTTC